This T cell receptor (beta chain) came from a study of cytomegalovirus exposure and HLA in healthy donors. Overall study findings and caveats: Highest at DRB1 and lowest at HLA-C, TCR association rates differed among HLA loci in a later analysis.

13 Jbeta primers and 60 Vbeta primers were used for the PCR. TCRdb's copy holds only in-frame clones and misses some; the assay was immunoSEQ multiplex PCR. This table has fewer than 100,000 clones, approximately 80% appearing once. This clone was counted a single time. The target antigen is unknown. The CDR3 extends over 13 amino acids. From germline, CDR1 is SNHLY and CDR2 FYNNEI. V was pared by 4 bases and J by 5 bases, with 4 bases of the junction left unmatched. The J gene is TRBJ2-5, the V gene TRBV2, with TRBD1 matching 7 bases. The TCR sequence derives from a middle-aged man in good health and CMV-seronegative. Sequenced input: PBMCs. CDR3 residues: CASSVGTAETQYF. CDR3 in DNA: TGTGCCAGCAGTGTTGGGACAGCGGAGACCCAGTACTTC.